The sequence of this T cell receptor (beta chain) was determined in a study of ipilimumab plus nivolumab after autologous stem cell transplantation. Across the study: Median doses per patient: 5 ipilimumab, 7 or 8 nivolumab.

This table comes from immunoSEQ multiplex PCR, and its TCRdb copy is limited to in-frame clones, with some not included. The profile covers 10,000 to 15,000 clones, with 60% to 80% appearing a single time and 9.5% to 11% taken by the ten largest. Ipilimumab, 1 mg/kg, started 14 to 28 days after autologous transplant. Patients got 3 mg/kg IV nivolumab weeks 1, 4, 7, 10, then biweekly through week 26. Germline-derived CDR1 and CDR2 are LGHNA and YNFKEQ. The CDR3 spans 15 residues. The V and J ends lost 4 bases and 2 bases respectively, with 14 bases between them. This sequence joins TRBV4-2 and TRBJ1-1; unclear D gene. This receptor was identified in a male donor with multiple myeloma. The sequences come from PBMCs, collected in a trial of ipilimumab plus nivolumab as post-transplant consolidation. Here the CDR3 reads CASSPGMGSNTEAFF. DNA of the CDR3: TGTGCCAGCAGCCCTGGAATGGGGTCTAACACTGAAGCTTTCTTT.